The rows below give T cell receptor beta chains drawn from one sample of a study of CD8+ T cells in alopecia areata. The protocol was immunoSEQ multiplex PCR, while the TCRdb copy is restricted to in-frame clones and leaves out a portion. The data show some 170,000 clones, with roughly 63% seen just once and around 15% held by the top ten. The specimen was CD4+ T cells sorted from blood, collected at approximately week 55, from a patient treated with tofacitinib. The receptors originated from a human donor with alopecia areata. The CDR3 runs from the conserved cysteine through the conserved F or W. D genes are given only for firm matches. Size is omitted from some rows. Given values are once, few, many or a class for expanded clones.

length,J,size,D,V,DNA,CDR3
17,TRBJ2-4,-,-,TRBV4-2,TGTGCCAGCAGCCCCCGTTCGGTACCGGAGACCAAAAACATTCAGTACTTC,CASSPRSVPETKNIQYF
13,TRBJ2-5,-,TRBD1,TRBV6-5,TGTGCCAGCAGGACAGGGTTTCTAGAGACCCAGTACTTC,CASRTGFLETQYF
15,TRBJ1-5,few,-,TRBV18,TGTGCCAGCTCACCCCCGGGGGGGGTTGCTCAGCCCCAGCATTTT,CASSPPGGVAQPQHF
14,TRBJ1-3,-,-,TRBV7-4,TGTGCCAGCAGCTTAGCCAGCTCTGGAAACACCATATATTTT,CASSLASSGNTIYF
13,TRBJ2-5,-,TRBD2,TRBV2,TGTGCCAGTGTTCTAGCGGCCCAAGAGACCCAGTACTTC,CASVLAAQETQYF
12,TRBJ1-1,-,-,TRBV9,TGTGCCAGCAGCGGGGATCCCACTGAAGCTTTCTTT,CASSGDPTEAFF
13,TRBJ1-2,many,TRBD1,TRBV7-2,TGTGCCAGCAGAGGACAGGGACGGAGCGGCTACACCTTC,CASRGQGRSGYTF
14,TRBJ1-4,few,-,TRBV28,TGTGCCAGCAGTTTCAAATCCGGTAATGAAAAACTGTTTTTT,CASSFKSGNEKLFF
13,TRBJ2-3,-,TRBD1,TRBV28,TGTGCCATCTCGACCAGGGGGCCGGATACGCAGTATTTT,CAISTRGPDTQYF
13,TRBJ2-7,-,-,TRBV5-6,TGTGCCAGCAGCTTGGGTCAATCCTACGAGCAGTACTTC,CASSLGQSYEQYF
15,TRBJ1-2,few,-,TRBV6-6,TGTGCCAGCAGTCGTGACAGGAAGCCTAACTATGGCTACACCTTC,CASSRDRKPNYGYTF
15,TRBJ2-7,-,-,TRBV5-1,TGCGCCAGCAGCCCGATGGACCTTGGACCCTACGAGCAGTACTTC,CASSPMDLGPYEQYF
13,TRBJ1-2,-,TRBD1,TRBV6-5,TGTGCCAGCAGCACAGGGACAGGGGGTGGCTACACCTTC,CASSTGTGGGYTF
15,TRBJ1-5,-,-,TRBV30,TGTGCCTGGAGTGTGACGGGGAATAGCAATCAGCCCCAGCATTTT,CAWSVTGNSNQPQHF
12,TRBJ1-2,-,-,TRBV29-1,TGCAGCGTTGCCCCCGGGAACTATGGCTACACCTTC,CSVAPGNYGYTF
15,TRBJ1-5,-,-,TRBV5-1,TGCGCCAGCAGCTTGGGGGACACCTACAATCAGCCCCAGCATTTT,CASSLGDTYNQPQHF
12,TRBJ2-7,few,-,TRBV6-6,TGTGCCAGCAGTCTCTACACCTACGAGCAGTACTTC,CASSLYTYEQYF
13,TRBJ2-4,-,-,TRBV7-2,TGTGCCAGCAGCTTAGGTAGATTAAACATTCAGTACTTC,CASSLGRLNIQYF
14,TRBJ2-6,-,-,TRBV5-1,TGCGCCAGCAGCTTGGCCCGGGGCTACAACGTCCTGACTTTC,CASSLARGYNVLTF
15,TRBJ1-1,few,TRBD1,TRBV18,TGTGCCAGCTCACCCCTGGGCAGGGGGCAGGGTGAAGCTTTCTTT,CASSPLGRGQGEAFF
14,TRBJ2-2,few,-,TRBV10-2,TGCGCCAGCAGTGGGCAGAGGAACACCGGGGAGCTGTTTTTT,CASSGQRNTGELFF
13,TRBJ2-1,-,-,TRBV7-3,TGTGCCAGCAGTGGCCCAACGCACAATGAGCAGTTCTTC,CASSGPTHNEQFF
14,TRBJ2-7,-,-,TRBV5-1,TGCGCCAGCGCGGAACGGACGGCCTCCTACGAGCAGTACTTC,CASAERTASYEQYF
14,TRBJ2-1,-,-,TRBV19,TGTGCCAGTAGTGACAGCGTGACAGCCGGGGAGCAGTTCTTC,CASSDSVTAGEQFF